Given below is one TCR beta chain in context. The entry originates in a study of blood T cell repertoires in COVID-19. Study context: Material from acute and convalescent COVID-19 was sourced from the United States, Italy and Spain. PBMCs, B-cell-depleted T cells, or T cells provided the cDNA or gDNA that made up the material.

Authors' analysis steps: Amplification from reference gene primers served as the basis for estimated nucleated cell counts. TCRdb's copy holds only in-frame clones and misses some; the assay was immunoSEQ multiplex PCR. V, J and clone size were drawn from that table, and D and trimming were deduced from the DNA. The table includes some 83,000 clones, about nine tenths detected once. This CDR3 spans 15 amino acids. The V gene's germline CDR1 is LNHDA and CDR2 SQIVND (reference sequence). The V and J ends lost 6 bases and 2 bases respectively, with 11 bases between them. The source material was peripheral blood. V gene TRBV19 combines with J gene TRBJ1-6, with D perhaps TRBD1 (6 bases). The TCR comes from a man aged 80 or over in a cohort sampled during active COVID-19. The CDR3 sequence: CASRLDRAYNSPLHF. As DNA, the CDR3 is TGTGCCAGTAGATTGGACAGAGCCTATAATTCACCCCTCCACTTT.